This T cell receptor (beta chain) was sequenced during a study of T cells after yellow fever vaccination. Notes on the study in general: Researchers noted that a small share of clonotypes showed up in both CD4 and CD8 compartments. At around 96% for CD4 and approximately 89% for CD8, most primary-vaccination clones showed up again after the booster.

MiXCR, run by TCRdb on the 5' RACE reads, gives a single entry per CDR3 protein. The repertoire consists of more than 300,000 distinct CDR3 sequences, with around 10% occurring once and the leading ten covering 2.5% to 4%. Germline loops: CDR1 SGHRS, CDR2 YFSETQ. CDR3 size: 15 residues. V was pared by 3 bases and J by 5 bases, with 7 bases of the junction left unmatched. This clonotype was counted a few times. Its target is not known. The TCR sequence derives from a man aged 18 to 30 who received the YFV17D yellow fever vaccine. The sample was CD4+ T cells sorted from PBMCs, taken 45 days after the yellow fever booster vaccination. The V gene is TRBV5-1, the J gene TRBJ2-2, with 7 bases fitting TRBD2. The DNA for the CDR3 is TGCGCCAGCAGCTCGATGGACGGGGGGACCGGGGAGCTGTTTTTT. This translates into CASSSMDGGTGELFF.